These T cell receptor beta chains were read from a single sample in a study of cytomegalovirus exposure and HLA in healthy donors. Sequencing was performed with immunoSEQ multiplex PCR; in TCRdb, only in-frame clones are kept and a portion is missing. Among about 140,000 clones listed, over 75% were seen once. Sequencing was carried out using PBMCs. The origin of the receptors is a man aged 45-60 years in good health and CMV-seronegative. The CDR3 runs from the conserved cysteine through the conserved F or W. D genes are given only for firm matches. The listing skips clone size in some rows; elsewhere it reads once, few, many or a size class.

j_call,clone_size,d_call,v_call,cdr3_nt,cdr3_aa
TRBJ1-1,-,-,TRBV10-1,TGCGCCAGCAGTGAAACTCCTAACACTGAAGCTTTCTTT,CASSETPNTEAFF
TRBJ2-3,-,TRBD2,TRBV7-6,TGTGCCAGCAGCCCCAACCTAGCGGGAGGAAACACAGATACGCAGTATTTT,CASSPNLAGGNTDTQYF
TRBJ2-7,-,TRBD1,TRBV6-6,TGTGCCAGCAGTTCCTCGGACAGGTATGGGGACGAGCAGTACTTC,CASSSSDRYGDEQYF
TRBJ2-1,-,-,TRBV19,TGTGCCAGTAGTCTGGGGGCGGGAGTGAACAATGAGCAGTTCTTC,CASSLGAGVNNEQFF
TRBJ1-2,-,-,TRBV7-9,TGTGCCAGCAGCCAGGAGGAAGTCTATGGCTACACCTTC,CASSQEEVYGYTF
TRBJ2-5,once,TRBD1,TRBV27,TGTGCCAGCAGTAGGACAGGGTTCCAAGAGACCCAGTACTTC,CASSRTGFQETQYF
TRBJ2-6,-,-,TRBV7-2,TGTGCCAGCAGCCTAACCGGGACATTCTCTGGGGCCAACGTCCTGACTTTC,CASSLTGTFSGANVLTF
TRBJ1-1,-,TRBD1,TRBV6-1,TGTGCCAGCAGGACAGGGGCCGTGATGAACACTGAAGCTTTCTTT,CASRTGAVMNTEAFF
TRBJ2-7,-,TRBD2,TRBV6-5,TGTGCTTCCGGGGGGGGCTCGGGGGAAATTTACGAGCAGTACTTC,CASGGGSGEIYEQYF
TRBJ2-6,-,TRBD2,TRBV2,TGTGCCAGCACCCTTGGGACTAGCGCCACTGGGGCCAACGTCCTGACTTTC,CASTLGTSATGANVLTF
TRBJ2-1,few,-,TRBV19,TGTGCCAGTAGTGGGACACTCTGGGGTAATGAGCAGTTCTTC,CASSGTLWGNEQFF
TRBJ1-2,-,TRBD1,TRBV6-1,TGTGCCAGCACGGACAGGGGAAGTTTTAACTATGGCTACACCTTC,CASTDRGSFNYGYTF
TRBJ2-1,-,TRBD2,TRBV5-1,TGCGCCAGCAGCCCGGAGGGACTAGCGGGTTACAATGAGCAGTTCTTC,CASSPEGLAGYNEQFF
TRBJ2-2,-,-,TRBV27,TGTGCCAGCAGTTCCTCCGTCGGGACTCTTAACACCGGGGAGCTGTTTTTT,CASSSSVGTLNTGELFF
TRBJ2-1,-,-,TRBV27,TGTGCCAGCAGTCCCGGCAGGGCATACAATGAGCAGTTCTTC,CASSPGRAYNEQFF
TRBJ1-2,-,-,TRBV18,TGTGCCAGCTCACCTGCGGACAGAGGACGCTACACCTTC,CASSPADRGRYTF
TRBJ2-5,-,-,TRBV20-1,TGCAGTGCTAGGGCACAAGAGACCCAGTACTTC,CSARAQETQYF
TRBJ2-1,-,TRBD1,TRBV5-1,TGCGCCAGCAGCCGCGGACCAGGGGGTGGTGGGGAGCAGTTCTTC,CASSRGPGGGGEQFF
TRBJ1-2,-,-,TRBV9,TGTGCCAGCAGCACAGTCCCCTATGGCTACACCTTC,CASSTVPYGYTF
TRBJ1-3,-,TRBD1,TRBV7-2,TGTGCCAGCAGCTTAGAAATAGGGACAGGGGGCGTCTCTGGAAACACCATATATTTT,CASSLEIGTGGVSGNTIYF
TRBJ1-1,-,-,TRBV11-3,TGTGCCAGCAGCCGTAGTACCGGGGGATGGACTGAAGCTTTCTTT,CASSRSTGGWTEAFF
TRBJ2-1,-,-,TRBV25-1,TGTGCCAGCAGTGAATCGATTGGACGGCAGGGTAGTAGTGAGCAGTTCTTC,CASSESIGRQGSSEQFF
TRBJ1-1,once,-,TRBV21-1,TGTGCCAGCAGCAAAGCGGATTCCCAACCACAGAGGAACACTGAAGCTTTCTTT,CASSKADSQPQRNTEAFF
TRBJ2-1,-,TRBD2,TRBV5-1,TGCGCCAGCAGCCCTAGCGGGGGGTACAATGAGCAGTTCTTC,CASSPSGGYNEQFF
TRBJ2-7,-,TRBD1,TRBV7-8,TGTGCCAGCAGCCCTTTGGGGACAGGGGTCTACGAGCAGTACTTC,CASSPLGTGVYEQYF
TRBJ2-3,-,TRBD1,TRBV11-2,TGTGCCAGCAGCTTGGACCATCCGGGACAGGGCACAGATACGCAGTATTTT,CASSLDHPGQGTDTQYF
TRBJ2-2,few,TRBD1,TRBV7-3,TGTGCCAGCAGCTCGGGACAGGTGAACACCGGGGAGCTGTTTTTT,CASSSGQVNTGELFF
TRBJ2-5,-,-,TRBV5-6,TGTGCCAGCAGCCACGGGACTGGCGATCGCCAGTACTTC,CASSHGTGDRQYF